One and the same sample provided the 20 T cell receptor beta chains below, sequenced in a study of brain T cells in children with intractable seizures. Clones were sequenced by immunoSEQ multiplex PCR, and TCRdb holds only the in-frame ones, with some missing. The sample carries 50,000 to 75,000 clones, 90% to 97% recorded once. The sample was peripheral blood, taken at surgery. These receptors were taken from a boy younger than two with focal cortical dysplasia and intractable seizures.

This clone was counted once. This chain links TRBV5-6 with TRBJ2-2, with D unresolved. The V and J ends lost 5 bases and 4 bases respectively, with 6 bases between them. Germline lookup yields CDR1 SGHDT and CDR2 YYEEEE. This CDR3 spans 12 amino acids. In nucleotides, the CDR3 is TGTGCCAGCAGGGCCCCCACCGGGGAGCTGTTTTTT. This translates into CASRAPTGELFF.

The chain carries TRBV2 and TRBJ2-5, with 12 bases that match TRBD1. Germline CDR1 and CDR2: SNHLY and FYNNEI. V shed 6 bases, J shed 6 bases, and the junction held 8 bases outside the gene matches. This CDR3 contains 15 residues. Written as DNA, the CDR3 is TGTGCCAGCAGGCCCGGGACAGGGGGCGAAAAGACCCAGTACTTC. Amino acid sequence: CASRPGTGGEKTQYF. The entire variable domain, with the rest obtained from reference TRBV2 and TRBJ2-5, is as follows: EPEVTQTPSHQVTQMGQEVILRCVPISNHLYFYWYRQILGQKVEFLVSFYNNEISEKSEIFDDQFSVERPDGSNFTLKIRSTKLEDSAMYFCASRPGTGGEKTQYFGPGTRLLVL.

The rearrangement uses TRBV6-2 or TRBV6-3 and TRBJ1-1; D is ambiguous. The CDR3 sequence is 13 residues long. Per germline, CDR1 MNHEY and CDR2 SVGEGT. Trimming removed 5 bases from V and 1 base from J, with 8 bases in between. The CDR3 spells CASSLSENTEAFF. CDR3 DNA sequence: TGTGCCAGCAGTCTCTCCGAGAACACTGAAGCTTTCTTT.

This rearrangement joins TRBV4-3 to TRBJ1-4; possible D gene TRBD1, 5 bases. Germline V lookup: CDR1 LGHNA, CDR2 YSLEER. This CDR3 comprises 15 residues. The germline V and J ends were trimmed by 4 bases and 2 bases, with 11 bases remaining between them. The CDR3 protein is CASSPRQSTNEKLFF. DNA of the CDR3: TGCGCCAGCAGCCCCCGACAGAGCACTAATGAAAAACTGTTTTTT.

The V gene is TRBV7-8, the J gene TRBJ1-2; D is uncertain. V lost 1 base and J lost 7, with 16 bases in between. Looked up from germline, CDR1 is SGHVS and CDR2 is FQNEAQ. The CDR3 runs to 15 residues. CDR3 DNA: TGTGCCAGCAGCTTAGACCCCCGAGCCGAGGGTGGCTACACCTTC. Translation gives CASSLDPRAEGGYTF.

The CDR3, as DNA: TGCGCCAGCAGACCGGCCCCGTCGGCCAGCTCTGGAAACACCATATATTTT. It specifies CASRPAPSASSGNTIYF. The J gene is TRBJ1-3, the V gene TRBV5-1; D not certain. Deletions cut 5 bases from V and 0 bases from J, with 18 bases between. Germline CDR1 and CDR2: SGHRS and YFSETQ. The CDR3 consists of 17 residues.

There are a few counts of this clone. This chain joins TRBV7-9 and TRBJ2-7; 8 positions match TRBD1. Germline loops: CDR1 SEHNR, CDR2 FQNEAQ (reference sequence). CDR3 size: 13 residues. V lost 5 bases and J lost 7; bases outside the gene matches: 7. This CDR3 is CASSRGQVGEQYF. The CDR3 nucleotides are TGTGCCAGCAGCCGGGGACAGGTTGGGGAGCAGTACTTC.

J is TRBJ2-3 and V is TRBV28; 8 nucleotides line up with TRBD2. Per the germline V gene, CDR1 is MDHEN and CDR2 is SYDVKM. This CDR3 comprises 15 residues. Unmatched junction bases numbered 5, after V lost 6 bases and J lost 0 bases. In nucleotides, the CDR3 is TGTGCCAGCAGCCTAGCGGGTACTAGCACAGATACGCAGTATTTT. This codes for CASSLAGTSTDTQYF.

The rearrangement links TRBV27 to TRBJ1-1, with 7 bases matching TRBD1. With V trimmed by 6 bases and J by 4 bases, 8 bases remained unmatched. Germline-derived CDR1 and CDR2 are MNHEY and SMNVEV (reference sequence). The CDR3 sequence is 14 residues long. The CDR3 coding sequence is TGTGCCAGCAGCCGATATTCAGGGGGCACTGAAGCTTTCTTT. Protein sequence: CASSRYSGGTEAFF.

This chain connects TRBV7-9 to TRBJ1-1, with unresolved D. Between the trimmed V and J ends, which lost 5 bases and 1 base, there was a span of 14 bases. Germline V CDR1 and CDR2: SEHNR, FQNEAQ (reference sequence). There are 15 residues in the CDR3. The CDR3 is CASSPDLRRNTEAFF. In nucleotides, the CDR3 is TGTGCCAGCAGCCCCGACCTCAGGAGGAACACTGAAGCTTTCTTT.

The chain joins TRBV28 to TRBJ2-1; 8 bases align to TRBD1. The V gene end was trimmed by 5 bases and the J gene end by 9 bases; junction bases not matched to a gene: 12. The length of the CDR3 is 15 residues. The germline V gene has CDR1 MDHEN and CDR2 SYDVKM. The CDR3 sequence: CASSPSGRGLAEQFF. The CDR3 coding sequence is TGTGCCAGCAGTCCCTCGGGCAGGGGGCTGGCTGAGCAGTTCTTC. Using reference TRBV28 and TRBJ2-1 for the parts outside the CDR3, the full variable domain is DVKVTQSSRYLVKRTGEKVFLECVQDMDHENMFWYRQDPGLGLRLIYFSYDVKMKEKGDIPEGYSVSREKKERFSLILESASTNQTSMYLCASSPSGRGLAEQFFGPGTRLTVL.

The chain joins TRBV7-2 to TRBJ2-2; TRBD1 matches 8 bases. From germline, CDR1 is SGHTA and CDR2 FQGNSA. The CDR3 is 15 residues long. V dropped 4 bases and J dropped 3; count of bases not matched to a gene: 4. In nucleotides, the CDR3 is TGTGCCAGCAGCTCCGGACAGGGATACACCGGGGAGCTGTTTTTT. It codes for CASSSGQGYTGELFF.

The chain carries TRBV11-3 and TRBJ1-2, with 7 nucleotides matching TRBD1. The junction had 5 bases not matched to a gene; V was cut back by 5 bases and J by 5 bases. Germline-derived CDR1 and CDR2 are SGHNT and YENEEA. CDR3 size: 13 residues. The CDR3 nucleotides read TGTGCCAGCAGCCTACAGGGGCGGTATGGCTACACCTTC. It is translated as CASSLQGRYGYTF.

The rearrangement joins TRBV7-6 to TRBJ2-5, with D perhaps matching TRBD1 (6 bases). The germline V gene encodes CDR1 SGHVS and CDR2 FNYEAQ. The CDR3 is 16 amino acids. Between the trimmed V and J ends, which lost 4 bases and 1 base, there was a span of 16 bases. CDR3 DNA: TGTGCCAGCAGCTCCCTCCCCACAGGGCCCCAAGAGACCCAGTACTTC. The encoded protein is CASSSLPTGPQETQYF.

About this clone itself: The same CDR3 also results from other DNA sequences found in this sample. V usage is TRBV12-3 or TRBV12-4 and J usage is TRBJ2-1; D not certain. The ends were cut back, 3 bases at V and 0 bases at J, with 3 bases in the middle. The CDR3 length is 13 residues. The CDR3 DNA follows: TGTGCCAGCAGTTTTAGCTCCTACAATGAGCAGTTCTTC. Encoded protein: CASSFSSYNEQFF.

The chain is built from TRBV6-5 and TRBJ2-7; maybe TRBD1 (5 bases). Germline V gives CDR1 MNHEY, CDR2 SVGAGI. This CDR3 has 12 amino acids. V shed 8 bases and J shed 1 base, with 9 bases lying between them. The CDR3 nucleotides read TGTGCCAGCCACGACAGATCCTACGAGCAGTACTTC. Its protein product is CASHDRSYEQYF.

As DNA, the CDR3 is TGTGCCAGCAGTTCGTGGTTTAATCAGCCCCAGCATTTT. Residues: CASSSWFNQPQHF. The V and J genes are TRBV12-3 or TRBV12-4 and TRBJ1-5; no clear D. CDR3 length: 13 residues. V was pared by 4 bases and J by 4 bases, with 8 bases between.

The gene calls are TRBV24-1 and TRBJ2-7, with 7 positions matching TRBD2. Germline V lookup: CDR1 KGHDR, CDR2 SFDVKD. V lost 6 bases to trimming and J lost 0 bases; unmatched junction nucleotides: 4. The CDR3 spans 14 residues. DNA for the CDR3: TGTGCCACCAGTCAATCGGGAGGCTCCTACGAGCAGTACTTC. Amino acids: CATSQSGGSYEQYF.

The chain employs TRBV7-9 and TRBJ2-5, with D uncertain. This CDR3 comprises 14 residues. Germline V lookup: CDR1 SEHNR, CDR2 FQNEAQ (reference sequence). V was cut by 1 base and J by 7 bases, with 13 bases left in between. The CDR3: CASSLGPGFGTQYF. The CDR3 coding sequence is TGTGCCAGCAGCTTAGGACCCGGTTTTGGGACCCAGTACTTC. Complete variable domain (other parts from reference TRBV7-9 and TRBJ2-5): DTGVSQNPRHKITKRGQNVTFRCDPISEHNRLYWYRQTLGQGPEFLTYFQNEAQLEKSRLLSDRFSAERPKGSFSTLEIQRTEQGDSAMYLCASSLGPGFGTQYFGPGTRLLVL.

The chain couples TRBV5-1 to TRBJ2-3; D tentatively fits TRBD1 or TRBD2 (5 bases each). In germline, CDR1 is SGHRS, CDR2 YFSETQ. V dropped 2 bases and J dropped 0 bases, with 7 bases sitting between them. The CDR3 is made up of 14 amino acids. The CDR3 region is CASSFGGSTDTQYF. The DNA of the CDR3 is TGCGCCAGCAGCTTTGGGGGTAGCACAGATACGCAGTATTTT.